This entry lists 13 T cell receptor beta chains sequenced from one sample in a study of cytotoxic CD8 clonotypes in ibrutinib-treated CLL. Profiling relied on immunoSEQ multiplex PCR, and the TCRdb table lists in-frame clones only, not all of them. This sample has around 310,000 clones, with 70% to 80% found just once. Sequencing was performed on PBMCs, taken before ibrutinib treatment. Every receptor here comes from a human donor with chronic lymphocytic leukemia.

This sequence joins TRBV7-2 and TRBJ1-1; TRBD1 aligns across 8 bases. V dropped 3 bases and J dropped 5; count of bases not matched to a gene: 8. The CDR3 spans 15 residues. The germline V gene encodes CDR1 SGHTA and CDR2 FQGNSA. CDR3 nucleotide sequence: TGTGCCAGCAGCTTCCCGCAGGGGGCATATACTGAAGCTTTCTTT. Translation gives CASSFPQGAYTEAFF.

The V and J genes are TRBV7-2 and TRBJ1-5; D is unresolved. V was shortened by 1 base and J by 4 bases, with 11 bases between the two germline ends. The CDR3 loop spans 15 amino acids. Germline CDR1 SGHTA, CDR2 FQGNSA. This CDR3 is CASSLDGRSNQPQHF. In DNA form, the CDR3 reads TGTGCCAGCAGCTTAGATGGACGTTCGAATCAGCCCCAGCATTTT.

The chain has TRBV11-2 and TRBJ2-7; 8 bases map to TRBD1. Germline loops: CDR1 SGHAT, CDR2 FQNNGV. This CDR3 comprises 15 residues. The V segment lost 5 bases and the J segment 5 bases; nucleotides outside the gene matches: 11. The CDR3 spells CASSRRDRRFHEQYF. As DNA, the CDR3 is TGTGCCAGCAGCCGTCGGGACAGGCGGTTCCACGAGCAGTACTTC.

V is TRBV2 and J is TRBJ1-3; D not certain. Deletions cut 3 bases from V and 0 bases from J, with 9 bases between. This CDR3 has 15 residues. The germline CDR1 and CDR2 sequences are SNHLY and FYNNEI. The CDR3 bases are TGTGCCAGCAGTGAGGGTAGGAGCTCTGGAAACACCATATATTTT. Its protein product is CASSEGRSSGNTIYF. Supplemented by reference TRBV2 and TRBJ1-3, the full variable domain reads EPEVTQTPSHQVTQMGQEVILRCVPISNHLYFYWYRQILGQKVEFLVSFYNNEISEKSEIFDDQFSVERPDGSNFTLKIRSTKLEDSAMYFCASSEGRSSGNTIYFGEGSWLTVV.

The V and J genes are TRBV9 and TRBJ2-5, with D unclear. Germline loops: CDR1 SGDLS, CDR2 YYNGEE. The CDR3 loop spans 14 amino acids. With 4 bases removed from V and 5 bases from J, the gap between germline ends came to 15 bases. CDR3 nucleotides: TGTGCCAGCAGCCCAGAAGCTTTCGGCGAGACCCAGTACTTC. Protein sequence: CASSPEAFGETQYF.

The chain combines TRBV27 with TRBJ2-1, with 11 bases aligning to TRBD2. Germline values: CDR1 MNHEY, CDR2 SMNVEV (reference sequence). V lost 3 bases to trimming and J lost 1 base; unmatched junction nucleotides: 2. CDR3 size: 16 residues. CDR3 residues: CASSLTSGTSYNEQFF. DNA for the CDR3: TGTGCCAGCAGTTTGACTAGCGGGACGTCCTACAATGAGCAGTTCTTC.

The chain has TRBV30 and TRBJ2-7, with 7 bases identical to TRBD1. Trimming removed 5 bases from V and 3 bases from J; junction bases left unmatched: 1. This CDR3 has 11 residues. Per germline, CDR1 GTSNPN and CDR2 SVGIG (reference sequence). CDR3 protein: CAWDRDYEQYF. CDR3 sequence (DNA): TGTGCCTGGGACAGGGACTACGAGCAGTACTTC.

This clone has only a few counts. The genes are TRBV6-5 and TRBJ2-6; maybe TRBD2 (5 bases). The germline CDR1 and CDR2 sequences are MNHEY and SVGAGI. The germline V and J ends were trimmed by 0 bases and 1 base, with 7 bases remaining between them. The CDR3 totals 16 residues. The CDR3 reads CASSYSRGSGANVLTF. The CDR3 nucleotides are TGTGCCAGCAGTTACTCGAGAGGGTCTGGGGCCAACGTCCTGACTTTC.

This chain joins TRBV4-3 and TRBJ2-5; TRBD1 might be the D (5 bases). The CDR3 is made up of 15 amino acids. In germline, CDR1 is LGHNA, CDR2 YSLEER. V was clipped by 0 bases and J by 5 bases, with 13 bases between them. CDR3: CASSQEGQGWETQYF. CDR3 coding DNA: TGCGCCAGCAGCCAAGAAGGCCAGGGCTGGGAGACCCAGTACTTC.

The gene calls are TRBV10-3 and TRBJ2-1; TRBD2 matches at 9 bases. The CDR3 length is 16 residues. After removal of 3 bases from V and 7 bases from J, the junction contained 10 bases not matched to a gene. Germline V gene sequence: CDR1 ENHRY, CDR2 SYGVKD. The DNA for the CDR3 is TGTGCCATCAGTGACCCTGGACTAGCGCTGTTAAATGAGCAGTTCTTC. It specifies CAISDPGLALLNEQFF.

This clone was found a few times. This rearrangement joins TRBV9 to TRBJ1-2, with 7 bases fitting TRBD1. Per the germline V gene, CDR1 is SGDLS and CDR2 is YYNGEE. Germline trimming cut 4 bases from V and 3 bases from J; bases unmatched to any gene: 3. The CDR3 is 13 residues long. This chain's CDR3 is CASSYTGDYGYTF. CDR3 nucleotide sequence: TGTGCCAGCAGCTACACAGGGGACTATGGCTACACCTTC.

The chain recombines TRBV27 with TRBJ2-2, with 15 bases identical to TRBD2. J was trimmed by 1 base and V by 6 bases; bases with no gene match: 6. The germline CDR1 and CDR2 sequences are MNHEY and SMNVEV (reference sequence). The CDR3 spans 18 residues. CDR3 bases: TGTGCCAGCAGCGGACTAGCGGGAGGGTATGGGAACACCGGGGAGCTGTTTTTT. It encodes CASSGLAGGYGNTGELFF.

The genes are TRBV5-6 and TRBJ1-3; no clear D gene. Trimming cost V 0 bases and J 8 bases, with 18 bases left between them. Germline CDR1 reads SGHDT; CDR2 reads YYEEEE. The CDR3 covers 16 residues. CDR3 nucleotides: TGTGCCAGCAGCTTGGAGATCGGAAACGTACGGCACACCATATATTTT. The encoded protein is CASSLEIGNVRHTIYF.